This TCR beta chain originates from a study of beta chain features in type 1 diabetes. The investigators reverse transcribed all of the isolated RNA, so they sequenced expressed TCRB transcripts. The method was immunoSEQ multiplex PCR; TCRdb's version includes in-frame clones alone and lacks a portion of them. The data hold roughly 400,000 clones, with approximately 13% observed a single time. The ends were cut back, 7 bases at V and 8 bases at J, with 7 bases in the middle. The CDR3 extends over 10 amino acids. CDR1 is LGHNT, CDR2 FRNRAP, per germline. This clone was recorded at least ten times. Its specificity is not known. General study points: VDJ junctions sequenced from type 1 diabetes patients showed fewer insertions and more deletions.

The V and J genes are TRBV12-5 and TRBJ2-3; D unresolved. This receptor was taken from a man in his thirties or forties in good health. Sequenced: naive CD4+ T cells from blood. The CDR3 coding sequence is TGTGCTAGTGCTCGAGTTACGCAGTATTTT. Translation gives CASARVTQYF.